Listed below are T cell receptor beta chains from one sample, sequenced in a study of T-cell reconstitution after alpha-beta-depleted transplantation in children. Each CDR3 protein is one row after TCRdb ran MiXCR on the PCR reads. The sample consists of some 490,000 distinct CDR3 sequences, roughly an eighth of them appearing once. Sequencing used PBMCs from the stem cell graft donor, obtained from the stem cell graft. Every receptor here comes from a human donor who donated a stem cell graft to a child with combined immunodeficiency. The CDR3 runs from the conserved cysteine through the conserved F or W. Fields, in order: clone size, J gene, D gene, V gene, CDR3 protein, CDR3 DNA. The D gene is left open where the match is weak. Not every row has a clone size; where given, it reads once, few, many or a size class.

size: many
J: TRBJ2-5
D: TRBD2
V: TRBV7-7
CDR3: CASSLGLADQETQYF
DNA: TGTGCTAGCAGCTTAGGACTAGCGGATCAAGAGACCCAGTACTTC

size: many
J: TRBJ2-7
D: TRBD1
V: TRBV7-2
CDR3: CASSLGFGTGQYEQYF
DNA: TGTGCCAGCAGCTTAGGTTTTGGGACAGGACAATACGAGCAGTACTTC

size: many
J: TRBJ2-2
D: .
V: TRBV6-1
CDR3: CASSSPSFPRGNTGELFF
DNA: TGTGCCAGCAGCTCACCATCATTCCCCAGGGGAAACACCGGGGAGCTGTTTTTT

size: few
J: TRBJ1-3
D: .
V: TRBV7-8
CDR3: CASSLRRYRTSGNTIYF
DNA: TGTGCCAGCAGCCTGAGGAGGTACAGAACCTCTGGAAACACCATATATTTT

size: few
J: TRBJ1-2
D: .
V: TRBV4-3
CDR3: CASSRRDTNYGYTF
DNA: TGCGCCAGCAGCCGCAGGGACACCAACTATGGCTACACCTTC

size: few
J: TRBJ2-3
D: TRBD1
V: TRBV29-1
CDR3: CSVTGPGTGGATDTQYF
DNA: TGCAGCGTTACTGGCCCCGGGACAGGGGGCGCAACAGATACGCAGTATTTT

size: .
J: TRBJ2-1
D: TRBD1
V: TRBV19
CDR3: CASSSPGTGYYEQFF
DNA: TGTGCCAGTAGTAGCCCCGGGACAGGGTATTATGAGCAGTTCTTC

size: .
J: TRBJ2-7
D: TRBD2
V: TRBV6-2/TRBV6-3
CDR3: CASSYGIAGSYEQYF
DNA: TGTGCCAGCAGTTACGGGATAGCGGGCTCCTACGAGCAGTACTTC

size: many
J: TRBJ2-1
D: TRBD1
V: TRBV28
CDR3: CASSFLLKPGQGYNEQFF
DNA: TGTGCCAGCAGTTTCTTGCTGAAGCCGGGACAGGGGTACAATGAGCAGTTCTTC

size: many
J: TRBJ2-1
D: TRBD2
V: TRBV6-2/TRBV6-3
CDR3: CASSLLAGGPGEQFF
DNA: TGTGCCAGCAGTCTACTAGCGGGAGGGCCGGGTGAGCAGTTCTTC

size: many
J: TRBJ1-2
D: .
V: TRBV5-1
CDR3: CASSWRGDGYTF
DNA: TGCGCCAGCAGCTGGAGAGGGGATGGCTACACCTTC

size: .
J: TRBJ2-3
D: TRBD1
V: TRBV20-1
CDR3: CSARDLWQGESTTYTDTQYF
DNA: TGCAGTGCTAGGGACTTATGGCAGGGGGAAAGTACGACGTATACAGATACGCAGTATTTT

size: many
J: TRBJ2-7
D: TRBD2
V: TRBV12-3/TRBV12-4
CDR3: CASSPIAGPYEQYF
DNA: TGTGCCAGCAGTCCTATAGCGGGCCCCTACGAGCAGTACTTC

size: .
J: TRBJ2-5
D: TRBD2
V: TRBV6-1
CDR3: CASSLGLAGGPRSQGTQYF
DNA: TGTGCCAGCAGCCTAGGACTAGCGGGAGGGCCTCGATCCCAGGGGACCCAGTACTTC

size: .
J: TRBJ2-5
D: .
V: TRBV18
CDR3: CASSPQTANQETQYF
DNA: TGTGCCAGCTCACCCCAGACAGCGAACCAAGAGACCCAGTACTTC

size: many
J: TRBJ2-1
D: TRBD1
V: TRBV5-1
CDR3: CASSLRQGTYNEQFF
DNA: TGCGCCAGCAGCTTGCGACAGGGGACCTACAATGAGCAGTTCTTC

size: few
J: TRBJ1-4
D: .
V: TRBV6-1
CDR3: CASTTNRERNEKLFF
DNA: TGTGCCAGCACTACGAACAGGGAACGAAATGAAAAACTGTTTTTT

size: many
J: TRBJ2-3
D: .
V: TRBV27
CDR3: CATRWLADTQYF
DNA: TGTGCCACTCGGTGGTTGGCAGATACGCAGTATTTT

size: .
J: TRBJ2-7
D: .
V: TRBV12-3/TRBV12-4
CDR3: CASSLEFFEQYF
DNA: TGTGCCAGCAGTTTAGAGTTCTTCGAGCAGTACTTC

size: few
J: TRBJ1-1
D: TRBD1
V: TRBV7-9
CDR3: CASSFSPQGDEAFF
DNA: TGTGCCAGCAGCTTTTCCCCCCAGGGGGATGAAGCTTTCTTT

size: .
J: TRBJ1-2
D: .
V: TRBV29-1
CDR3: CSAGHGYGYTF
DNA: TGCAGCGCCGGACATGGATATGGCTACACCTTC

size: .
J: TRBJ2-3
D: TRBD2
V: TRBV4-3
CDR3: CASSRGGTSGSTDTQYF
DNA: TGCGCCAGCAGCCGGGGGGGAACTAGCGGGAGCACAGATACGCAGTATTTT

size: .
J: TRBJ2-7
D: TRBD1
V: TRBV5-4
CDR3: CASSRGQGRYEQYF
DNA: TGTGCCAGCAGCCGGGGACAGGGTCGTTACGAGCAGTACTTC

size: .
J: TRBJ1-2
D: .
V: TRBV5-1
CDR3: CASSLVGGGYTF
DNA: TGCGCCAGCAGCTTGGTGGGGGGTGGCTACACCTTC

size: .
J: TRBJ2-2
D: TRBD2
V: TRBV7-9
CDR3: CASTPGRGYTGELFF
DNA: TGTGCCAGCACCCCCGGGCGGGGGTACACCGGGGAGCTGTTTTTT

size: few
J: TRBJ2-2
D: .
V: TRBV12-3/TRBV12-4
CDR3: CASSLPRGRFGGELFF
DNA: TGTGCCAGCAGTTTACCCCGGGGGCGGTTTGGCGGGGAGCTGTTTTTT

size: .
J: TRBJ2-1
D: TRBD1
V: TRBV4-3
CDR3: CASSLRQGENEQFF
DNA: TGCGCCAGCAGCCTCCGACAGGGGGAGAATGAGCAGTTCTTC

size: few
J: TRBJ2-7
D: .
V: TRBV7-2
CDR3: CASSLRSGSYEQYF
DNA: TGTGCCAGCAGCTTGCGGAGCGGCTCCTACGAGCAGTACTTC

size: .
J: TRBJ1-4
D: .
V: TRBV5-1
CDR3: CASSPLRRREKLFF
DNA: TGCGCCAGCAGCCCGCTTCGGCGGAGGGAAAAACTGTTTTTT

size: .
J: TRBJ2-2
D: TRBD2
V: TRBV20-1
CDR3: CSASDGGLMTGELFF
DNA: TGCAGTGCTAGTGACGGGGGGTTGATGACCGGGGAGCTGTTTTTT

size: many
J: TRBJ1-5
D: .
V: TRBV7-9
CDR3: CASSQRRDQPQHF
DNA: TGTGCCAGCAGCCAGCGACGGGATCAGCCCCAGCATTTT

size: .
J: TRBJ1-5
D: .
V: TRBV12-3/TRBV12-4
CDR3: CASSSTYQPQHF
DNA: TGTGCCAGCAGTTCGACATATCAGCCCCAGCATTTT

size: .
J: TRBJ2-3
D: TRBD1
V: TRBV12-3/TRBV12-4
CDR3: CASNAGGRTDTQYF
DNA: TGTGCCAGCAACGCAGGGGGACGCACAGATACGCAGTATTTT

size: .
J: TRBJ2-3
D: .
V: TRBV7-2
CDR3: CASSLGDFSTDTQYF
DNA: TGTGCCAGCAGCTTAGGTGACTTTAGCACAGATACGCAGTATTTT

size: many
J: TRBJ1-5
D: .
V: TRBV20-1
CDR3: CSASLQRSNQPQHF
DNA: TGCAGTGCTAGTCTCCAGAGGAGCAATCAGCCCCAGCATTTT

size: many
J: TRBJ2-1
D: TRBD1
V: TRBV10-3
CDR3: CAIRTGGYNEQFF
DNA: TGTGCCATCCGGACAGGGGGCTACAATGAGCAGTTCTTC

size: many
J: TRBJ2-7
D: .
V: TRBV20-1
CDR3: CSARAYGPLYEQYF
DNA: TGCAGTGCTAGAGCCTACGGCCCACTCTACGAGCAGTACTTC

size: .
J: TRBJ2-3
D: .
V: TRBV7-2
CDR3: CASSLLSGTTDTQYF
DNA: TGTGCCAGCAGCTTATTATCAGGGACCACAGATACGCAGTATTTT

size: .
J: TRBJ2-2
D: .
V: TRBV5-4
CDR3: CASSWGGPTPNTGELFF
DNA: TGTGCCAGCAGCTGGGGGGGCCCTACCCCGAACACCGGGGAGCTGTTTTTT

size: many
J: TRBJ2-3
D: .
V: TRBV5-1
CDR3: CASGTPGADTQYF
DNA: TGCGCCAGTGGGACCCCCGGAGCAGATACGCAGTATTTT

size: few
J: TRBJ2-7
D: TRBD2
V: TRBV7-7
CDR3: CASSLGPPGLDYEQYF
DNA: TGTGCCAGCAGCTTAGGGCCTCCGGGACTAGATTACGAGCAGTACTTC

size: few
J: TRBJ2-3
D: .
V: TRBV7-6
CDR3: CASSSPGPMAQYF
DNA: TGTGCCAGCAGTTCGCCGGGGCCCATGGCGCAGTATTTT

size: many
J: TRBJ2-5
D: TRBD2
V: TRBV10-3
CDR3: CAISQGPGLAVQETQYF
DNA: TGTGCCATCAGTCAAGGGCCGGGACTAGCGGTCCAAGAGACCCAGTACTTC

size: .
J: TRBJ2-1
D: TRBD2
V: TRBV2
CDR3: CASRIRGAGFYNEQFF
DNA: TGTGCCAGTCGAATACGAGGAGCGGGATTCTACAATGAGCAGTTCTTC

size: .
J: TRBJ2-3
D: TRBD2
V: TRBV7-2
CDR3: CASSLRAGTQYF
DNA: TGTGCCAGCAGCTTAAGAGCGGGGACGCAGTATTTT

size: .
J: TRBJ1-4
D: TRBD1
V: TRBV4-3
CDR3: CASSQGNTGGEKLFF
DNA: TGCGCCAGCAGCCAAGGGAATACAGGGGGGGAAAAACTGTTTTTT

size: .
J: TRBJ2-5
D: TRBD2
V: TRBV20-1
CDR3: CSAELWTSGQETQYF
DNA: TGCAGTGCCGAACTCTGGACTAGCGGGCAAGAGACCCAGTACTTC

size: .
J: TRBJ2-5
D: .
V: TRBV3-1
CDR3: CASSQGDIRETQYF
DNA: TGTGCCAGCAGCCAAGGGGATATAAGAGAGACCCAGTACTTC

size: .
J: TRBJ2-2
D: .
V: TRBV20-1
CDR3: CSAPGYYTGELFF
DNA: TGCAGTGCTCCGGGCTACTACACCGGGGAGCTGTTTTTT

size: .
J: TRBJ1-5
D: TRBD1
V: TRBV12-3/TRBV12-4
CDR3: CASSGTGILQPQHF
DNA: TGTGCCAGCAGCGGGACAGGAATTCTTCAGCCCCAGCATTTT

size: many
J: TRBJ1-4
D: .
V: TRBV7-9
CDR3: CASSLGQDAEKLFF
DNA: TGTGCCAGCAGCTTAGGACAGGACGCTGAAAAACTGTTTTTT

size: .
J: TRBJ1-2
D: .
V: TRBV28
CDR3: CASSRGVPGNYGYTF
DNA: TGTGCCAGCAGTCGTGGGGTTCCTGGGAACTATGGCTACACCTTC

size: .
J: TRBJ2-4
D: .
V: TRBV11-2
CDR3: CASSPRDGGLAKNIQYF
DNA: TGTGCCAGCAGCCCCAGGGATGGGGGATTAGCCAAAAACATTCAGTACTTC

size: .
J: TRBJ2-7
D: .
V: TRBV4-3
CDR3: CASSQHWTTEQYF
DNA: TGCGCCAGCAGCCAACACTGGACTACGGAGCAGTACTTC

size: .
J: TRBJ2-3
D: TRBD2
V: TRBV5-1
CDR3: CASSLAVGLAGGPRTDTQYF
DNA: TGCGCCAGCAGCTTGGCCGTCGGACTAGCGGGAGGGCCTAGGACAGATACGCAGTATTTT